The 6 T cell receptor beta chains reported below all come from one sample, sequenced in a study of shared clonotypes between healthy human individuals. CD45RO-negative cells were positively selected for CCR7, leaving out terminally differentiated effector memory CD45RA+ cells. Method: immunoSEQ multiplex PCR; TCRdb's copy keeps in-frame clones and lacks some. The repertoire includes roughly 890,000 clones, almost 95% of them detected once, and around 24% sits in the top ten. Source material: naive CD8+ T cells sorted from blood. These receptors all come from a man aged 25 to 40 in good health.

The chain couples TRBV6-5 to TRBJ1-4, with a possible D match to TRBD1 (6 bases). Germline CDR1 MNHEY, CDR2 SVGAGI. The V and J ends lost 5 bases and 7 bases respectively, with 17 bases between them. This CDR3 is built from 15 residues. The CDR3 DNA sequence: TGTGCCAGCAGTAAGATACAGGGTCGGGGTGAAAAACTGTTTTTT. Its translation: CASSKIQGRGEKLFF.

The chain uses TRBV2 and TRBJ2-7; D is unclear. V lost 6 bases and J lost 2, with 14 bases in between. The CDR3 contains 14 residues. CDR1 SNHLY and CDR2 FYNNEI come from the germline V gene. The CDR3 sequence: CASSMGYRAYEQYF. The DNA for the CDR3 is TGTGCCAGCAGCATGGGATATCGGGCCTACGAGCAGTACTTC.

This rearrangement joins TRBV7-9 to TRBJ1-1; 9 nucleotides line up with TRBD1. Trimming at V came to 8 bases and at J to 4 bases, leaving 14 bases not matched to a gene. CDR1 SEHNR and CDR2 FQNEAQ come from the germline V gene (reference sequence). The CDR3 has 16 residues. The CDR3: CASAPGQGLFFTEAFF. As DNA, the CDR3 is TGTGCCAGCGCGCCGGGACAGGGTTTGTTTTTCACTGAAGCTTTCTTT. Full variable domain (outside the CDR3, taken from reference TRBV7-9 and TRBJ1-1): DTGVSQNPRHKITKRGQNVTFRCDPISEHNRLYWYRQTLGQGPEFLTYFQNEAQLEKSRLLSDRFSAERPKGSFSTLEIQRTEQGDSAMYLCASAPGQGLFFTEAFFGQGTRLTVV.

This chain joins TRBV4-1 and TRBJ2-1; TRBD2 agrees at 10 bases. The CDR3 is made up of 15 amino acids. Germline CDR1 is MGHRA and CDR2 is YSYEKL. With 1 base clipped from V and 8 bases from J, the junction kept 5 bases outside the gene matches. Here the CDR3 DNA reads TGCGCCAGCAGCCAAGGGACTAGCGGTGGGGATGAGCAGTTCTTC. Residues: CASSQGTSGGDEQFF.

The chain has TRBV27 and TRBJ2-7; 10 nucleotides agree with TRBD1. CDR3 length: 15 residues. The V gene end was trimmed by 6 bases and the J gene end by 3 bases; junction bases not matched to a gene: 8. Germline V gene data show CDR1 as MNHEY and CDR2 as SMNVEV (reference sequence). The CDR3 nucleotides read TGTGCCAGCAGCAGAGGACAGGGGGTTTTCTACGAGCAGTACTTC. It specifies CASSRGQGVFYEQYF.

V is TRBV20-1 and J is TRBJ2-7, with no clear D. Between the trimmed V and J ends, which lost 1 base and 6 bases, there was a span of 7 bases. The CDR3 is 11 amino acids. Per germline, CDR1 DFQATT and CDR2 SNEGSKA (reference sequence). The CDR3, as DNA: TGCAGTGCTAGAGTGACTGGCGAGCAGTACTTC. Translated: CSARVTGEQYF.